A selection of T cell receptor beta chains follows, all from one sample in a study of STAT3 mutations in large granular lymphocyte leukemia. Some clones are missing from TCRdb's copy, which holds only in-frame ones; the method was immunoSEQ multiplex PCR. The repertoire holds just over 15,000 clones, with about nine tenths as singletons. The material sequenced was peripheral blood mononuclear cells. These receptors originate from a woman aged 50 to 60 with T-cell large granular lymphocyte leukemia. Some clones in this sample may be carry-over from other donors' samples. Both conserved end residues are part of each CDR3. A D gene is named only where the DNA matches it firmly. The listing skips clone size in some rows; elsewhere it reads once, few, many or a size class.

d_call	v_call	clone_size	j_call	cdr3_aa	cdr3_nt
-	TRBV18	-	TRBJ1-1	CASSPTSQLANTEAFF	TGTGCCAGCTCACCAACGAGTCAGTTAGCCAACACTGAAGCTTTCTTT
TRBD1	TRBV18	-	TRBJ2-7	CASSPDRASYEQYF	TGTGCCAGCTCACCCGACAGGGCTTCCTACGAGCAGTACTTC
-	TRBV30	-	TRBJ2-7	CAWSRGVIASYEQYF	TGTGCCTGGAGTCGAGGGGTGATAGCTTCCTACGAGCAGTACTTC
-	TRBV9	-	TRBJ2-3	CASSGTSTDTQYF	TGTGCCAGCAGCGGTACTAGCACAGATACGCAGTATTTT
TRBD1	TRBV18	-	TRBJ2-3	CASSPTAGQGYTDTQYF	TGTGCCAGCTCACCAACCGCAGGACAGGGATACACAGATACGCAGTATTTT
-	TRBV5-1	-	TRBJ2-7	CASSTYDSAYEQYF	TGCGCCAGCAGCACCTACGACAGCGCCTACGAGCAGTACTTC
-	TRBV7-9	-	TRBJ2-5	CASSPKATETQYF	TGTGCCAGCAGCCCAAAGGCCACAGAGACCCAGTACTTC
TRBD1	TRBV6-5	-	TRBJ2-1	CASSYRDRGFGNEQFF	TGTGCCAGCAGTTACAGGGACAGGGGGTTTGGGAATGAGCAGTTCTTC
TRBD1	TRBV19	-	TRBJ2-7	CASSINTGGTYEQYF	TGTGCCAGTAGTATAAATACAGGGGGGACCTACGAGCAGTACTTC
TRBD2	TRBV5-1	-	TRBJ2-5	CASSFFAGVQETQYF	TGCGCCAGCAGCTTTTTCGCGGGAGTCCAAGAGACCCAGTACTTC
-	TRBV18	-	TRBJ1-5	CASSGPEPDQPQHF	TGTGCCAGCTCTGGCCCTGAGCCCGATCAGCCCCAGCATTTT
TRBD2	TRBV27	-	TRBJ2-2	CASSFGGSNTGELFF	TGTGCCAGCAGCTTCGGGGGGTCGAACACCGGGGAGCTGTTTTTT
-	TRBV5-4	-	TRBJ2-1	CASSLGGDEQFF	TGTGCCAGCAGCTTGGGAGGGGATGAGCAGTTCTTC
-	TRBV28	once	TRBJ2-6	CASSGRYSGANVLTF	TGTGCCAGCAGTGGGCGATACTCTGGGGCCAACGTCCTGACTTTC
-	TRBV30	-	TRBJ1-5	CAWSESLGPQHF	TGTGCCTGGAGTGAATCTTTGGGGCCCCAGCATTTT
-	TRBV28	-	TRBJ1-2	CASSLGEGYTF	TGTGCCAGCAGTTTAGGAGAAGGCTACACCTTC
TRBD1	TRBV28	-	TRBJ1-2	CASSSRGRDYGYTF	TGTGCCAGCAGTTCCAGGGGGCGCGACTATGGCTACACCTTC
-	TRBV5-4	-	TRBJ1-5	CASSLWGAGQPQHF	TGTGCCAGCAGCTTGTGGGGGGCTGGTCAGCCCCAGCATTTT
TRBD2	TRBV9	-	TRBJ2-3	CASSVGLASFLYTDTQYF	TGTGCCAGCAGCGTCGGACTAGCCTCCTTCCTCTACACAGATACGCAGTATTTT
TRBD1	TRBV28	once	TRBJ1-3	CASSSPGQGDSGNTIYF	TGTGCCAGCAGTTCCCCGGGACAGGGGGATTCTGGAAACACCATATATTTT
TRBD1	TRBV23-1	-	TRBJ2-2	CASSQRRDRGVIAGELFF	TGCGCCAGCAGTCAAAGGAGGGACAGGGGGGTAATCGCCGGGGAGCTGTTTTTT
-	TRBV9	-	TRBJ1-2	CASSPSGDYRGYTF	TGTGCCAGCAGCCCCAGTGGGGACTATAGGGGCTACACCTTC
TRBD1	TRBV19	once	TRBJ1-5	CASSTTGGMDQPQHF	TGTGCCAGTAGTACTACAGGGGGTATGGATCAGCCCCAGCATTTT
-	TRBV5-6	-	TRBJ2-6	CASSSLVSGANVLTF	TGTGCCAGCAGCTCCTTAGTCTCTGGGGCCAACGTCCTGACTTTC
TRBD2	TRBV27	-	TRBJ2-1	CASSSTSTSGSGNEQFF	TGTGCCAGCAGTTCCACCTCGACTAGCGGGAGCGGCAATGAGCAGTTCTTC
-	TRBV19	-	TRBJ1-1	CASSLQQGFTEAFF	TGTGCCAGTAGTCTCCAACAGGGTTTCACTGAAGCTTTCTTT
TRBD2	TRBV7-2	once	TRBJ2-1	CASSLPPGSGRSGEQFF	TGTGCCAGCAGCTTACCCCCAGGTAGCGGGAGATCGGGTGAGCAGTTCTTC
-	TRBV18	-	TRBJ2-7	CASSLGRSYEQYF	TGTGCCAGCTCACTCGGACGGTCCTACGAGCAGTACTTC
-	TRBV4-1	-	TRBJ2-1	CASSQGAGGRLNNEQFF	TGCGCCAGCAGCCAAGGGGCTGGCGGCCGGCTCAACAATGAGCAGTTCTTC
-	TRBV28	-	TRBJ1-2	CASSLRQRHLGGYTF	TGTGCCAGCAGTTTACGCCAGAGACATCTTGGTGGCTACACCTTC
TRBD1	TRBV7-8	-	TRBJ1-2	CASSPRTGSRGYTF	TGTGCCAGCAGCCCTCGGACAGGGTCGAGGGGCTACACCTTC
-	TRBV5-6	-	TRBJ1-1	CASSPRLMTVMNTEAFF	TGTGCCAGCAGCCCCAGGCTAATGACAGTTATGAACACTGAAGCTTTCTTT
-	TRBV6-6	-	TRBJ1-5	CASIDRGYSNQPQHF	TGTGCCAGCATCGACCGTGGGTATAGCAATCAGCCCCAGCATTTT
-	TRBV2	-	TRBJ1-5	CASSRQPHQPQHF	TGTGCCAGCAGCAGACAGCCCCATCAGCCCCAGCATTTT
-	TRBV5-1	few	TRBJ1-3	CASSPDIGGNTIYF	TGCGCCAGCAGCCCCGACATAGGTGGAAACACCATATATTTT
-	TRBV4-3	-	TRBJ2-6	CASSQGTGYSGANVLTF	TGCGCCAGCAGCCAAGGCACGGGCTACTCTGGGGCCAACGTCCTGACTTTC
-	TRBV7-9	once	TRBJ2-7	CASGGGVTYEQYF	TGTGCCAGCGGAGGGGGGGTGACCTACGAGCAGTACTTC
-	TRBV19	-	TRBJ1-1	CASSPLWGEYAEAFF	TGTGCCAGTAGTCCTCTCTGGGGGGAGTACGCTGAAGCTTTCTTT
TRBD1	TRBV5-4	-	TRBJ2-5	CASSTGQGAKGTQYF	TGTGCCAGCAGTACAGGACAGGGGGCGAAGGGGACCCAGTACTTC
-	TRBV5-1	-	TRBJ1-1	CASSLAGGGKNTEAFF	TGCGCCAGCAGCTTGGCCGGGGGTGGGAAGAACACTGAAGCTTTCTTT
TRBD2	TRBV5-1	once	TRBJ2-2	CASHPSGRDTGELFF	TGCGCCAGCCATCCTAGCGGGAGGGACACCGGGGAGCTGTTTTTT
-	TRBV30	-	TRBJ2-1	CAWSVWGGPRIYNEQFF	TGTGCCTGGAGTGTATGGGGGGGGCCCAGGATCTACAATGAGCAGTTCTTC
TRBD1	TRBV4-1	-	TRBJ2-7	CASSPGTGPVYEQYF	TGCGCCAGCAGCCCAGGGACAGGGCCCGTGTACGAGCAGTACTTC
TRBD2	TRBV5-1	-	TRBJ2-5	CASSLLGGGNQETQYF	TGCGCCAGCAGCCTATTGGGCGGGGGGAACCAAGAGACCCAGTACTTC
TRBD1	TRBV30	-	TRBJ1-2	CAWVLQGANYGYTF	TGTGCCTGGGTTCTACAGGGGGCGAACTATGGCTACACCTTC
-	TRBV5-6	-	TRBJ2-5	CASSDGQHQETQYF	TGTGCCAGCAGCGACGGACAGCACCAAGAGACCCAGTACTTC
-	TRBV12-5	-	TRBJ2-3	CASGSRTDTQYF	TGTGCTAGTGGTTCCCGCACAGATACGCAGTATTTT
TRBD1	TRBV5-5	-	TRBJ1-5	CASSFDRGDQPQHF	TGTGCCAGCAGCTTCGACAGGGGGGATCAGCCCCAGCATTTT
-	TRBV18	-	TRBJ2-7	CASSRWDAGSYEQYF	TGTGCCAGCTCACGATGGGATGCGGGCTCCTACGAGCAGTACTTC
-	TRBV4-3	-	TRBJ1-1	CASSQQPRKNTEAFF	TGCGCCAGCAGCCAACAACCCAGGAAGAACACTGAAGCTTTCTTT
-	TRBV6-5	-	TRBJ1-1	CASSRPQNTEAFF	TGTGCCAGCAGCCGCCCCCAGAACACTGAAGCTTTCTTT
TRBD2	TRBV5-1	-	TRBJ2-5	CASGRLAEETQYF	TGCGCCAGCGGACGACTAGCGGAAGAGACCCAGTACTTC
TRBD1	TRBV5-1	-	TRBJ1-3	CASSGGQGAFGNTIYF	TGCGCCAGCAGCGGGGGACAGGGGGCCTTCGGAAACACCATATATTTT
-	TRBV7-9	once	TRBJ2-7	CASSFRGIDEQYF	TGTGCCAGCAGCTTCCGAGGGATCGACGAGCAGTACTTC
-	TRBV7-2	-	TRBJ1-5	CASSLWVSNQPQHF	TGTGCCAGCAGCTTATGGGTGAGCAATCAGCCCCAGCATTTT
-	TRBV5-1	-	TRBJ2-3	CASSLARVGGTGTDTQYF	TGCGCCAGCAGCTTAGCCAGGGTCGGCGGGACTGGCACAGATACGCAGTATTTT
-	TRBV25-1	-	TRBJ2-5	CASSDGGRIETQYF	TGTGCCAGCAGTGACGGGGGGCGGATAGAGACCCAGTACTTC